The 8 T cell receptor beta chains in this list originate from one sample, sequenced in a study of T cell responses to AZD1222 COVID-19 vaccine. Profiling relied on immunoSEQ multiplex PCR, and the TCRdb table lists in-frame clones only, not all of them. The profile shows around 59,000 clones, 85% to 90% of them singletons. This specimen consisted of peripheral blood, obtained 28 days after the second AZD1222 dose. The receptors were sampled from an adult who received the AZD1222 COVID-19 vaccine.

The chain has TRBV7-3 and TRBJ2-1; D not certain. V shed 2 bases and J shed 8 bases, with 4 bases lying between them. From germline, CDR1 is SGHTA and CDR2 FQGTGA. CDR3 length: 11 residues. The CDR3 coding sequence is TGTGCCAGCAGCTTAGGACATGAGCAGTTCTTC. Protein: CASSLGHEQFF. The entire variable domain, with the rest obtained from reference TRBV7-3 and TRBJ2-1, is as follows: GAGVSQTPSNKVTEKGKYVELRCDPISGHTALYWYRQSLGQGPEFLIYFQGTGAADDSGLPNDRFFAVRPEGSVSTLKIQRTERGDSAVYLCASSLGHEQFFGPGTRLTVL.

The rearrangement links TRBV30 to TRBJ2-3, with D perhaps TRBD1 (7 bases). Trimming pared 5 bases from V and 4 bases from J, leaving 10 bases between. CDR1 and CDR2 from the germline V gene are GTSNPN and SVGIG (reference sequence). The CDR3 is made up of 12 amino acids. CDR3 bases: TGTGCCTGGGACAGGGAGGCAGATACGCAGTATTTT. It specifies CAWDREADTQYF.

The chain has TRBV11-2 and TRBJ2-7, with D tentatively TRBD1 (6 bases). Germline assignment: CDR1 SGHAT and CDR2 FQNNGV. V was pared by 3 bases and J by 4 bases, with 10 bases between. The CDR3 extends over 13 amino acids. CDR3 coding DNA: TGTGCCAGCAGCTTTACGGACAGTTACGAGCAGTACTTC. The encoded protein is CASSFTDSYEQYF. The full variable domain, in which reference TRBV11-2 and TRBJ2-7 provide the parts outside the CDR3, is EAGVAQSPRYKIIEKRQSVAFWCNPISGHATLYWYQQILGQGPKLLIQFQNNGVVDDSQLPKDRFSAERLKGVDSTLKIQPAKLEDSAVYLCASSFTDSYEQYFGPGTRLTVT.

The chain is built from TRBV5-1 and TRBJ2-2; TRBD1 might be the D (6 bases). Looked up from germline, CDR1 is SGHRS and CDR2 is YFSETQ. This CDR3 is built from 17 residues. V was clipped by 0 bases and J by 4 bases, with 16 bases between them. This CDR3 is CASSLASTGYSTGELFF. CDR3 DNA: TGCGCCAGCAGCTTGGCGTCCACAGGGTATAGCACCGGGGAGCTGTTTTTT.

This sequence joins TRBV5-1 and TRBJ1-1; the D gene is possibly TRBD1 (5 bases). Germline values: CDR1 SGHRS, CDR2 YFSETQ. CDR3 size: 16 residues. V lost 4 bases and J lost 5, with 21 bases in between. The CDR3 DNA reads TGCGCCAGCAGCCCGGGCCCTCGCGGGGGAGGGACTGAAGCTTTCTTT. It encodes CASSPGPRGGGTEAFF.

This rearrangement joins TRBV7-9 to TRBJ1-5; D not certain. This CDR3 region has 17 residues. Germline CDR1 SEHNR, CDR2 FQNEAQ (reference sequence). V was shortened by 5 bases and J by 1 base, with 18 bases between the two germline ends. The CDR3 coding sequence is TGTGCCAGCAGCAAGGGTGAGACCTTAGGCAGCAATCAGCCCCAGCATTTT. Translating it yields CASSKGETLGSNQPQHF.

The chain uses TRBV29-1 and TRBJ1-2; unclear D gene. Looked up from germline, CDR1 is SQVTM and CDR2 is ANQGSEA. The CDR3 runs 12 residues. Trimming shortened V by 2 bases and J by 8 bases, and 12 bases separated the two germline ends. The CDR3 spells CSVERDTRGYTF. For the CDR3, the DNA is TGCAGCGTTGAAAGAGACACTAGGGGCTACACCTTC. The full variable domain, with the rest looked up from reference TRBV29-1 and TRBJ1-2, is SAVISQKPSRDICQRGTSLTIQCQVDSQVTMMFWYRQQPGQSLTLIATANQGSEATYESGFVIDKFPISRPNLTFSTLTVSNMSPEDSSIYLCSVERDTRGYTFGSGTRLTVV.

V gene TRBV6-6 combines with J gene TRBJ2-3, with D perhaps assigned TRBD1 or TRBD2 (5 bases each). V lost 0 bases to trimming and J lost 4 bases, with 14 bases between them. Germline CDR1 is MNHNY and CDR2 is SVGAGI (reference sequence). This CDR3 is 16 amino acids long. The CDR3 region has the DNA TGTGCCAGCAGTTACTCGTCTGGGGCGGGCGCAGATACGCAGTATTTT. Translating it yields CASSYSSGAGADTQYF.